This T cell receptor (beta chain) was sequenced for a study of chemoradiotherapy in HPV16-positive cancers. At the level of the study: A couple of HPV16-positive patients' cells yielded candidate HPV-specific clones and common motifs. General study results and limits: HPV-responsive T-cell expansion during chemoradiotherapy was linked to improved recurrence-free survival in HPV16-positive patients. During treatment, candidate HPV-specific clones and E7-related motifs expanded in tumor.

Samples were taken several times over chemoradiotherapy. This clone was seen only a few times. Antigen specificity is unknown. Generated by immunoSEQ multiplex PCR, the TCRdb table keeps only in-frame clones and is missing some. The table lists around 1,600 clones, 82% of them singletons, with under 7% in the top ten. The specimen was tumor tissue, collected from a patient who underwent chemoradiotherapy. The receptor's source is a human donor with HPV-associated anogenital cancer.

CDR3 DNA sequence: TGTGCCAGCAGCTTAGCGGGGTCTGGAAACACCATATATTTT. Amino acid sequence: CASSLAGSGNTIYF. The gene calls are TRBV7-6 and TRBJ1-3; D is unresolved. V lost 0 bases to trimming and J lost 1 base, with 4 bases between them. Germline-derived CDR1 and CDR2 are SGHVS and FNYEAQ. The CDR3 runs to 14 residues.